This T cell receptor beta chain is drawn from a study of OX40 agonist ivuxolimab in advanced cancers. Study overall: The dose-escalation cohort had hepatocellular carcinoma, melanoma, renal cell or head and neck cancer. One patient with hepatocellular carcinoma and two with cutaneous melanoma, three in all, had partial responses.

Assay used: immunoSEQ multiplex PCR; TCRdb lists only in-frame clones, some missing. The sample lists tens of thousands of clones, roughly 89% occurring once. This CDR3 contains 15 residues. Germline loops: CDR1 LNHDA, CDR2 SQIVND (reference sequence). The V end lost 3 bases, the J end lost 2 bases, and 13 bases lay between the germline ends. Concerning this clone itself: Other DNA sequences from this sample encode an identical CDR3 as well.

The material was CD4+ or CD8+ T cells sorted from blood, obtained in a trial of the OX40 agonist ivuxolimab. This clonotype originated in an adult with an advanced solid tumor such as melanoma, head and neck, liver or kidney cancer. The V gene is TRBV19, the J gene TRBJ1-1; no clear D. The CDR3 loop is CASSIGPLGNTEAFF. DNA of the CDR3: TGTGCCAGTAGTATTGGACCCCTCGGTAACACTGAAGCTTTCTTT.